This T cell receptor beta chain was identified during a study of siplizumab effects on memory and regulatory T cells. General study results and limits: Versus 25% to 30% in controls, the mappable alloreactive CD4+ clones averaged around 68% Treg-derived with siplizumab.

Each sample had roughly 10^5 TCR templates assayed. TCRdb's copy holds only in-frame clones and misses some; the assay was immunoSEQ multiplex PCR. The top ten clones hold 0.55% to 0.65% of a sample with about 52,000 clones, around 97% of them seen once. With regard to this clone: Antigen unknown.

Sequenced sample: naive CD4+ T cells sorted from blood. This TCR derives from a human donor in good health.

The CDR3 loop reads CASSPTGPLSYEQYF. The CDR3 nucleotides read TGTGCCAGCAGCCCCACGGGACCGTTGTCCTACGAGCAGTACTTC. This chain uses TRBV11-1 with TRBJ2-7, with D possibly called TRBD1 or TRBD2 (5 bases each). V was pared by 5 bases and J by 1 base, with 15 bases between. This CDR3 is 15 amino acids long. CDR1 and CDR2 from the germline V gene are SGHAT and FQDESV (reference sequence).